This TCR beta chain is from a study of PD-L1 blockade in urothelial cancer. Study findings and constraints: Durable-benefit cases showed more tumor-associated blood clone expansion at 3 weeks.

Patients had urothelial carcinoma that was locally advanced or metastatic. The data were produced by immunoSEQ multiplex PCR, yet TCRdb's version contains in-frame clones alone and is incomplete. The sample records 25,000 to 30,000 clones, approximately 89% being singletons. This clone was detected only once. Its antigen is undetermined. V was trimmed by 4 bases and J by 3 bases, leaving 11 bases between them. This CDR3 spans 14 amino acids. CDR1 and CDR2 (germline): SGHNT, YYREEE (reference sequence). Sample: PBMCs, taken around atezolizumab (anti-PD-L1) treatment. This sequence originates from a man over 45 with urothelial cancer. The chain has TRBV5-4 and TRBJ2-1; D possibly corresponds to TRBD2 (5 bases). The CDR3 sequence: CASSLADRYNEQFF. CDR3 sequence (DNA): TGTGCCAGCAGCCTAGCTGACCGCTACAATGAGCAGTTCTTC.